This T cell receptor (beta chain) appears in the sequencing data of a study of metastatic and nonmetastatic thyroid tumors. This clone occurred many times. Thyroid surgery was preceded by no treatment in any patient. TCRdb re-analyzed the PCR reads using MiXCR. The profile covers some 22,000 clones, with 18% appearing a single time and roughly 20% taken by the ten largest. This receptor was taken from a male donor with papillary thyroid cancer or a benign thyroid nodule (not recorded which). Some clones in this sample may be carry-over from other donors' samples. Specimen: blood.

The CDR3 DNA sequence: TGTGCCAGCAGCGTAGTGGGCGGAGAAGCTGGAGATACGCAGTATTTT. Translating gives CASSVVGGEAGDTQYF. The chain has TRBV9 and TRBJ2-3; unclear D gene. CDR1 and CDR2 (germline): SGDLS, YYNGEE. The CDR3 loop spans 16 amino acids. Trimming shortened V by 0 bases and J by 5 bases, and 16 bases separated the two germline ends.